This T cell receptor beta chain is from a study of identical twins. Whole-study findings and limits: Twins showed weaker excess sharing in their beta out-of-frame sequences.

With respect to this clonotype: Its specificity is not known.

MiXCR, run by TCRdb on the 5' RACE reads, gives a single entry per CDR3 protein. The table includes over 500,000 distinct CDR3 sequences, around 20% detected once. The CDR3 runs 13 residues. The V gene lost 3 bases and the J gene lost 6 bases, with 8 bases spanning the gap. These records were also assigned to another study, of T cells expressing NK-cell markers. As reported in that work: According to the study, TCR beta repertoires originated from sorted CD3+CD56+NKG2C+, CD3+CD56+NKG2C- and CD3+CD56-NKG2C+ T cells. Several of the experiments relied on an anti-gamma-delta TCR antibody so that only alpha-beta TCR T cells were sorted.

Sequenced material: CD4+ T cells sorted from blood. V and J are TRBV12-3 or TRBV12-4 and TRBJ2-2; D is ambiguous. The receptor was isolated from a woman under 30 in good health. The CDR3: CASSFSVPGELFF. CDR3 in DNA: TGTGCCAGCAGTTTTAGTGTACCCGGGGAGCTGTTTTTT.